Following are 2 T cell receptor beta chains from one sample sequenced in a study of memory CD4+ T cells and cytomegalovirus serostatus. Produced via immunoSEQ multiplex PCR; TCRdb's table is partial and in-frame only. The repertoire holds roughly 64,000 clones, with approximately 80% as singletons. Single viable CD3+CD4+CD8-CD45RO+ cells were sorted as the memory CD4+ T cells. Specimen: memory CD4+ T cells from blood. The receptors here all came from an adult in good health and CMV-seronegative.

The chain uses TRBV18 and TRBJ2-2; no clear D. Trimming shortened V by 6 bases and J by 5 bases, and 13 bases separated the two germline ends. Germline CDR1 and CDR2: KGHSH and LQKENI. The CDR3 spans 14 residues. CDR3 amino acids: CASSPEAGTGELFF. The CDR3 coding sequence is TGTGCCAGCTCGCCTGAGGCCGGGACCGGGGAGCTGTTTTTT.

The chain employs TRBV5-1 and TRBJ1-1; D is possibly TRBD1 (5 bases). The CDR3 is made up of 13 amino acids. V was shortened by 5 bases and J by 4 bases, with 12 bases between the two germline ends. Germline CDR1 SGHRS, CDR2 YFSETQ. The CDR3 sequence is CASSIGVTTEAFF. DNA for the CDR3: TGCGCCAGCAGTATAGGGGTTACCACTGAAGCTTTCTTT. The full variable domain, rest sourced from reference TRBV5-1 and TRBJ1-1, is KAGVTQTPRYLIKTRGQQVTLSCSPISGHRSVSWYQQTPGQGLQFLFEYFSETQRNKGNFPGRFSGRQFSNSRSEMNVSTLELGDSALYLCASSIGVTTEAFFGQGTRLTVV.